This T cell receptor (beta chain) was retrieved from a study of blood T cells in healthy people across ages. Overall study: Every two T cells gave about one barcoded beta molecule via template switching.

In this sample, this clonotype turned up a few times. Its target is not known. Study observations and caveats: A strong correlation was seen between TCR beta diversity and naive T cell percentage. Age advanced and TCR beta diversity per million T cells fell, roughly linearly.

Combining a sample-barcoded 5' primer with a J-beta primer mix, a second PCR ran for roughly 7 to 12 cycles. TCRdb re-derived calls from the 5' RACE reads in MiXCR, one entry per CDR3 protein. The sample shows some 1.4 million distinct CDR3 sequences, around 39% of them seen only once. The length of the CDR3 is 15 residues. The germline V gene has CDR1 DFQATT and CDR2 SNEGSKA (reference sequence). V was trimmed by 5 bases and J by 1 base, leaving 15 bases between them. Material for sequencing was blood. The clonotype originates from a woman between 18 and 30 years old in good health. J is TRBJ2-1 and V is TRBV20-1; no definite D call. CDR3 nucleotides: TGCAGTGCTTGGGAAAATGGAATATCCTACAATGAGCAGTTCTTC. It specifies CSAWENGISYNEQFF.